The 8 T cell receptor beta chains presented below share a single source sample, sequenced in a study of blood T cell repertoires in COVID-19. Sequenced by immunoSEQ multiplex PCR; TCRdb stores in-frame clones only, minus some. The repertoire includes 250,000 to 300,000 clones, 82% of them detected once, and roughly 3% sits in the top ten. Sequencing was done on a sample of peripheral blood. The receptors were gathered from a woman aged 18-29 years with acute or convalescent COVID-19.

This chain connects TRBV6-2 or TRBV6-3 to TRBJ2-4; 11 bases are a match to TRBD1. CDR1 MNHEY and CDR2 SVGEGT come from the germline V gene. The CDR3 has 17 residues. The V and J ends lost 4 bases and 4 bases, in that order; junction bases with no gene match: 9. CDR3 residues: CASSSGQGARVKNIQYF. CDR3 sequence (DNA): TGTGCCAGCAGTTCCGGACAGGGGGCTCGGGTAAAAAACATTCAGTACTTC.

The rearrangement uses TRBV28 and TRBJ2-4; 8 nucleotides match TRBD1. The junction had 8 bases not matched to a gene; V was cut back by 2 bases and J by 8 bases. The CDR3 extends over 15 amino acids. The germline V gene has CDR1 MDHEN and CDR2 SYDVKM. The DNA of the CDR3 is TGTGCCAGCAGTTTACCAACAGGGGGAAAGGACATTCAGTACTTC. Translating gives CASSLPTGGKDIQYF.

The V call is TRBV7-3, the J call TRBJ2-5; 7 bases align to TRBD2. The CDR3 is 16 amino acids. CDR1 SGHTA and CDR2 FQGTGA come from the germline V gene. Trimming took 5 bases from V and 1 from J; bases not matched to a gene: 10. The CDR3 loop reads CASSLIGGFPQETQYF. The CDR3 bases are TGTGCCAGCAGCCTAATCGGGGGGTTCCCCCAAGAGACCCAGTACTTC. Together with reference TRBV7-3 and TRBJ2-5, the CDR3 gives the full variable domain: GAGVSQTPSNKVTEKGKYVELRCDPISGHTALYWYRQSLGQGPEFLIYFQGTGAADDSGLPNDRFFAVRPEGSVSTLKIQRTERGDSAVYLCASSLIGGFPQETQYFGPGTRLLVL.

The chain joins TRBV4-1 to TRBJ1-1; no firm D call. There are 12 residues in the CDR3. Trimming removed 3 bases from V and 4 bases from J, with 6 bases in between. Looked up from germline, CDR1 is MGHRA and CDR2 is YSYEKL. The DNA of the CDR3 is TGCGCCAGCAGCCATCCCGGCACTGAAGCTTTCTTT. Protein: CASSHPGTEAFF.

As DNA, the CDR3 is TGTGCCAGCAGTTACTTGGGCGGGAGTGGAACAGATACGCAGTATTTT. Translated, it gives CASSYLGGSGTDTQYF. The chain has TRBV6-2 or TRBV6-3 and TRBJ2-3, with 7 nucleotides matching TRBD2. Germline assignment: CDR1 MNHEY and CDR2 SVGEGT. The CDR3 runs to 16 residues. Germline trimming cut 1 base from V and 3 bases from J; bases unmatched to any gene: 7.

The V and J genes are TRBV27 and TRBJ2-5; TRBD1 matches 7 bases. The V gene's germline CDR1 is MNHEY and CDR2 SMNVEV (reference sequence). CDR3 length: 16 residues. With 5 bases clipped from V and 5 bases from J, the junction kept 14 bases outside the gene matches. The DNA for the CDR3 is TGTGCCAGCAGTACACTTGACAGGGACCCGTGGGAGACCCAGTACTTC. Translated, it gives CASSTLDRDPWETQYF.

The chain joins TRBV28 to TRBJ2-7; no clear D gene. This CDR3 has 15 amino acids. The V end was cut by 3 bases, the J end by 4 bases, with 16 bases between. Germline CDR1 reads MDHEN; CDR2 reads SYDVKM. The CDR3 nucleotides read TGTGCCAGCAGTTTTAGAGGTTTCCTCGGGTACGAGCAGTACTTC. It is translated as CASSFRGFLGYEQYF.

This sequence joins TRBV6-5 and TRBJ2-7; TRBD1 might be the D (6 bases). V lost 7 bases to trimming and J lost 2 bases, with 12 bases between them. Germline V gene sequence: CDR1 MNHEY, CDR2 SVGAGI. This CDR3 contains 13 residues. CDR3 bases: TGTGCCAGCACTAAGGGGGACCCCTACGAGCAGTACTTC. Its translation: CASTKGDPYEQYF.